Presented here are 9 T cell receptor beta chains from one specimen sequenced in a study of blood T cell repertoires in COVID-19. The table came from immunoSEQ multiplex PCR; TCRdb's copy has only in-frame clones and leaves some out. The sample has 95,000 or so clones, roughly four fifths seen once. Sample: peripheral blood. Source of these receptors: a human donor in a cohort sampled during active COVID-19.

This clone was seen once. This chain links TRBV27 with TRBJ2-1; the match to TRBD2 covers 11 bases. V lost 6 bases and J lost 10; bases outside the gene matches: 11. In germline, CDR1 is MNHEY, CDR2 SMNVEV (reference sequence). CDR3 size: 15 residues. The CDR3 loop reads CASSLSGRASMEQFF. CDR3 bases: TGTGCCAGCAGCCTTAGCGGGAGGGCCAGTATGGAGCAGTTCTTC.

This rearrangement joins TRBV6-2 or TRBV6-3 to TRBJ2-5; D might be TRBD2 (6 bases). Germline loops: CDR1 MNHEY, CDR2 SVGEGT. Trimming removed 6 bases from V and 5 bases from J, with 28 bases in between. CDR3 length: 18 residues. The CDR3 DNA is TGTGCCAGCAGCCAACCCTCTTGGACTATCGGATCCGGTGAGACCCAGTACTTC. Its translation: CASSQPSWTIGSGETQYF.

The genes are TRBV5-4 and TRBJ2-1, with D unclear. The V end was cut by 0 bases, the J end by 10 bases, with 17 bases between. The CDR3 covers 15 residues. Germline CDR1 reads SGHNT; CDR2 reads YYREEE (reference sequence). The CDR3 DNA is TGTGCCAGCAGCTTGGGAGAGACTGCTCTCGGGGAGCAGTTCTTC. Its translation is CASSLGETALGEQFF.

The chain recombines TRBV19 with TRBJ1-3; possibly TRBD1 for D (5 bases). Germline V gene lookup returns CDR1 LNHDA and CDR2 SQIVND (reference sequence). The V end was cut by 2 bases, the J end by 2 bases, with 13 bases between. This CDR3 spans 16 amino acids. CDR3 nucleotides: TGTGCCAGTAGTATATTGCAGGGAACTGCTGGAAACACCATATATTTT. It specifies CASSILQGTAGNTIYF.

The chain has TRBV6-5 and TRBJ1-2; tentatively, D is TRBD1 (5 bases). The CDR3 has 16 amino acids. V was cut by 4 bases and J by 0 bases, with 15 bases left in between. Germline V gene lookup returns CDR1 MNHEY and CDR2 SVGAGI. The DNA for the CDR3 is TGTGCCAGCAGTTCTTGGGTGACAGATGCTAACTATGGCTACACCTTC. It codes for CASSSWVTDANYGYTF.

The V and J genes are TRBV6-5 and TRBJ1-6, with TRBD1 matching 10 bases. This CDR3 is built from 15 residues. Germline V gene data show CDR1 as MNHEY and CDR2 as SVGAGI. V lost 4 bases and J lost 7; bases outside the gene matches: 4. The CDR3 region is CASSSEGQGNSPLHF. CDR3 nucleotide sequence: TGTGCCAGCAGTTCCGAGGGACAGGGGAATTCACCCCTCCACTTT.

The chain has TRBV10-2 and TRBJ1-5; no reliable D call. This CDR3 has 14 residues. Trimming shortened V by 10 bases and J by 5 bases, and 18 bases separated the two germline ends. CDR1 is WSHSY, CDR2 SAAADI, per germline. The CDR3 nucleotides read TGCGCCATCTCGTCCGCCGGCGGGGATCAGCCCCAGCATTTT. Its translation: CAISSAGGDQPQHF.

This chain joins TRBV27 and TRBJ1-1; a weak D match, TRBD1 (5 bases). The ends were cut back, 5 bases at V and 4 bases at J, with 20 bases in the middle. Germline CDR1 MNHEY, CDR2 SMNVEV (reference sequence). The CDR3 totals 16 residues. The CDR3 DNA reads as TGTGCCAGCAGTGCCCCCAACAGGATACCTGGCACTGAAGCTTTCTTT. It codes for CASSAPNRIPGTEAFF.

The gene calls are TRBV18 and TRBJ2-2; D call uncertain. The CDR3 is 15 residues long. V was trimmed by 6 bases and J by 3 bases, leaving 14 bases between them. Germline CDR1 KGHSH, CDR2 LQKENI. This CDR3 is CASSPRGGDTGELFF. The CDR3 DNA sequence: TGTGCCAGCTCCCCTCGTGGCGGTGACACCGGGGAGCTGTTTTTT. Full variable domain (remainder filled in from reference TRBV18 and TRBJ2-2): NAGVMQNPRHLVRRRGQEARLRCSPMKGHSHVYWYRQLPEEGLKFMVYLQKENIIDESGMPKERFSAEFPKEGPSILRIQQVVRGDSAAYFCASSPRGGDTGELFFGEGSRLTVL.